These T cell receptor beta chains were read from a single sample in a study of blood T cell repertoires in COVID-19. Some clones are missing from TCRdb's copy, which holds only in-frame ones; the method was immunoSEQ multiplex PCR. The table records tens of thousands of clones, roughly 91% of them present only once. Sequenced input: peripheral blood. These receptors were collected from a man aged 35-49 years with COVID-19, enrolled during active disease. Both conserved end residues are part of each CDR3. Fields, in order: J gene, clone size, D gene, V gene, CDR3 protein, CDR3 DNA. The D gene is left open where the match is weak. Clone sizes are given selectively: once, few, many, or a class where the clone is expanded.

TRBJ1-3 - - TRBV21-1 CATRGNTIYF TGTGCCACCCGTGGAAACACCATATATTTT
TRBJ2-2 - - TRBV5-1 CASSLGQPNTGELFF TGCGCCAGCAGCCTTGGACAGCCCAACACCGGGGAGCTGTTTTTT
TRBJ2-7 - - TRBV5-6 CASSLSLVEQYF TGTGCCAGCAGCTTAAGCCTAGTCGAGCAGTACTTC
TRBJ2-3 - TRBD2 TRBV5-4 CASSLRAGGPTDTQYF TGTGCCAGCAGCCTACGAGCGGGGGGGCCCACAGATACGCAGTATTTT
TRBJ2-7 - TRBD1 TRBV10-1 CASSDHGTVNSYEQYF TGCGCCAGCAGTGACCACGGGACAGTCAACTCCTACGAGCAGTACTTC
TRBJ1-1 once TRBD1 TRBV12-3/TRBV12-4 CASSLGQSTEAFF TGTGCCAGCAGTTTGGGACAGAGCACTGAAGCTTTCTTT
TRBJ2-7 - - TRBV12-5 CASGLAQGKQYF TGTGCTAGTGGTTTGGCCCAGGGCAAGCAGTACTTC
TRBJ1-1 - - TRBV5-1 CASSLAGGYTEAFF TGCGCCAGCAGCTTGGCTGGGGGCTACACTGAAGCTTTCTTT
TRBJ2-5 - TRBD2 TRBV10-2 CASSEDSGGPQETQYF TGCGCCAGCAGTGAAGATAGCGGGGGCCCCCAAGAGACCCAGTACTTC
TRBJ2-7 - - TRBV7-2 CASSVYYEQYF TGTGCCAGCAGCGTCTACTACGAGCAGTACTTC
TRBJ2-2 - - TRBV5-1 CASSLRGQSNTGELFF TGCGCCAGCAGCCTCCGAGGACAGTCGAACACCGGGGAGCTGTTTTTT
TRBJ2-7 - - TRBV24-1 CATGGRGIRNEQYF TGTGCCACCGGGGGGAGGGGGATCCGCAACGAGCAGTACTTC
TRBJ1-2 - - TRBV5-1 CASSSPGTSSGYTF TGCGCCAGCAGCTCCCCCGGGACTTCTAGTGGCTACACCTTC
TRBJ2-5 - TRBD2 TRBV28 CASRTSGGVETQYF TGTGCCAGCAGGACTAGCGGGGGAGTGGAGACCCAGTACTTC
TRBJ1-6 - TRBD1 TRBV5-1 CASSSNTGAGRGSYNSPLHF TGCGCCAGCAGCTCCAACACAGGGGCCGGCAGGGGCTCCTATAATTCACCCCTCCACTTT
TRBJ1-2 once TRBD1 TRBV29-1 CSVATGGSNYGYTF TGCAGCGTTGCCACAGGGGGCTCGAACTATGGCTACACCTTC
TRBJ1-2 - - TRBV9 CASSHPPDYGYTF TGTGCCAGCAGCCACCCCCCGGACTATGGCTACACCTTC
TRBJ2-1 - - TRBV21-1 CASSITSGGCNEQFF TGTGCCAGCAGCATCACTAGCGGGGGGTGTAATGAGCAGTTCTTC
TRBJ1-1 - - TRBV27 CASSFDRTLNTEAFF TGTGCCAGCAGTTTCGACAGGACCCTGAACACTGAAGCTTTCTTT
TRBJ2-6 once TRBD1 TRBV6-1 CASSEYRGPGANVLTF TGTGCCAGCAGTGAATACAGGGGGCCTGGGGCCAACGTCCTGACTTTC
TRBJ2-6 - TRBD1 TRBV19 CASGSGGPSSGANVLTF TGTGCCAGTGGGTCAGGGGGACCGAGCTCTGGGGCCAACGTCCTGACTTTC